This T cell receptor (beta chain) came from a study of Graves' ophthalmopathy and Graves' hyperthyroidism. As for the study in general: Stable hyperthyroidism referred to disease that showed no ophthalmopathy within 18 months of follow-up. General study points: Also, most clonotypes expanded in the thyroid above 0.001 frequency appeared in blood.

This CDR3 spans 15 amino acids. V was clipped by 0 bases and J by 3 bases, with 13 bases between them. Germline V lookup: CDR1 SGHDT, CDR2 YYEEEE. RNA served as the template for amplifying TCR beta CDR3 regions. In the first round, RT-PCR was carried out with HTBI primers, and a multiplex PCR formed the second round. TCRdb re-called the multiplex PCR reads through MiXCR, storing one row per CDR3 protein. Of around 1.1 million distinct CDR3 sequences listed, approximately 35% are singletons. Hyperthyroidism was new, under 2 months, in patients aged 18 to 65. This clonotype has a handful of counts. What it binds is not known.

Sequenced: peripheral blood or thyroid tissue (not recorded which). This TCR derives from an adult man with Graves' hyperthyroidism. The chain links TRBV5-6 to TRBJ2-7; no definite D call. The CDR3 nucleotides are TGTGCCAGCAGCTTGGAAGGAAAAACCCGCTACGAGCAGTACTTC. It specifies CASSLEGKTRYEQYF.